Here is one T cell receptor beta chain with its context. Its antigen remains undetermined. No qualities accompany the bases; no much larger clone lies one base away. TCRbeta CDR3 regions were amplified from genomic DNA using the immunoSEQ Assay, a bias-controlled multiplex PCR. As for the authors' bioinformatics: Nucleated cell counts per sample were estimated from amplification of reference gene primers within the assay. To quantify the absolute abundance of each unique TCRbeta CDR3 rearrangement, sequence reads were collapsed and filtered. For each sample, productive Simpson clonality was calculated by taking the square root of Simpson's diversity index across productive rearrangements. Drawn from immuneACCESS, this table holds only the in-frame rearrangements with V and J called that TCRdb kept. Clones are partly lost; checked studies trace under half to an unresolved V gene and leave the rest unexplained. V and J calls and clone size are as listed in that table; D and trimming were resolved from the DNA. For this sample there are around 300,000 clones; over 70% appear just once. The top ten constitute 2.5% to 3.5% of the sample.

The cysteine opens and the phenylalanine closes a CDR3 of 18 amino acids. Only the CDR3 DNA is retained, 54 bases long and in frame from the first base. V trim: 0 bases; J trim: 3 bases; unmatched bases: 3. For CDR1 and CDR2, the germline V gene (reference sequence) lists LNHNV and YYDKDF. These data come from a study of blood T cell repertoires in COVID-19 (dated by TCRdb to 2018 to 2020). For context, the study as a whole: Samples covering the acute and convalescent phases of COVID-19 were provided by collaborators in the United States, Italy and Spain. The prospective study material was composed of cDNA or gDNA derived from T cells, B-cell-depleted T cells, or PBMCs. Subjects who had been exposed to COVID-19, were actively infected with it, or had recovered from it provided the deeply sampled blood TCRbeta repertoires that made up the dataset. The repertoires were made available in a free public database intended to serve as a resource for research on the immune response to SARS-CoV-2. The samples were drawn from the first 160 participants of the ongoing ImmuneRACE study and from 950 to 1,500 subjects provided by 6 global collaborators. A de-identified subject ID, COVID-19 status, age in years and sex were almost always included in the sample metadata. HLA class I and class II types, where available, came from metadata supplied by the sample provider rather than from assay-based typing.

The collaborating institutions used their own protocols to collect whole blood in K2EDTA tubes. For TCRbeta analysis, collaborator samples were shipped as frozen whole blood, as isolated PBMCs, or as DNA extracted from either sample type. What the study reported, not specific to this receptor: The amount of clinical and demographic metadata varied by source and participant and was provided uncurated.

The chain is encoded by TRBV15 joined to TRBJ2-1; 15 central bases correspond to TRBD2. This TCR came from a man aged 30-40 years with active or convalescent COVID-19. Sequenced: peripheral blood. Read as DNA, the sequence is TGTGCCACCAGCAGAGATCTGGGACTAGCGGGAGGCTACAATGAGCAGTTCTTC. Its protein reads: CATSRDLGLAGGYNEQFF.